This entry is about one T cell receptor (beta chain). The target antigen is unknown. The V gene's germline CDR1 is MNHEY and CDR2 SVGAGI. With V trimmed by 6 bases and J by 10 bases, 15 bases remained unmatched. CDR3 size: 15 residues. This entry comes from a study of shared clonotypes between healthy human individuals. Donors were healthy HIV-negative adults without recently reported acute infections or vaccinations. Genomic DNA (from each subset) was split evenly across several immunoSEQ plates. Assay used: immunoSEQ multiplex PCR; TCRdb lists only in-frame clones, some missing. The table lists approximately 2.5 million clones, over 85% of them singletons, with 0.36% in the top ten. Findings of the study overall: Larger estimated richness was generally recorded for naive subsets relative to memory subsets.

The sequence derives from a man between 18 and 29 years old in good health. Some clones in this sample may be carry-over from other donors' samples. Sample: naive CD4+ T cells from PBMCs. The subset: CD45RA+ positively selected. V usage is TRBV6-5 and J usage is TRBJ2-5; 9 bases are a match to TRBD1. CDR3 protein: CASRLRDRAAGSQYF. DNA for the CDR3: TGTGCCAGCAGGCTCCGGGACAGGGCCGCCGGGAGCCAGTACTTC.